This paragraph covers one TCR beta chain sequence. This clonotype appeared many times. It lacks a known antigen. The junction departs from germline at one end; a sequencing error may be responsible. The source of the sample is a study of Graves' ophthalmopathy and Graves' hyperthyroidism (dated by TCRdb to between 2017 and 2018). Some background on the complete study: Peripheral blood was collected before any treatment was given, at the time of initial diagnosis. An independent validation cohort was composed of 18 hyperthyroidism patients and roughly 16 patients who later progressed from hyperthyroidism to ophthalmopathy. The roughly 91 discovery patients were randomly divided into training and test sets at a 7:3 ratio. After sampling, hyperthyroidism patients received methimazole starting at 30 mg daily, and ophthalmopathy patients received high-dose intravenous methylprednisolone. The study used signatures of the TCR beta repertoire to tell Graves' ophthalmopathy apart from Graves' hyperthyroidism and to predict which patients would progress to ophthalmopathy. In over five hyperthyroidism patients, T-cell repertoires of thyroid tissue and blood were compared. In total, approximately 130 blood samples were TCR-sequenced: 40 to 45 ophthalmopathy, under 85 hyperthyroidism and some 17 hyperthyroidism-to-ophthalmopathy patients. To explore V-J signatures distinguishing ophthalmopathy from hyperthyroidism, a discovery set of under 110 patients (about 41 ophthalmopathy, about 57 stable hyperthyroidism) was enrolled. Study-level results and caveats: In validation, the model predicted ophthalmopathy progression with less than 71% sensitivity and around 72% specificity; about a dozen predicted patients were CT-confirmed with GO in a median of 6.5 months. In cross-validation, the 13-signature model distinguished ophthalmopathy from stable hyperthyroidism with about 87% sensitivity and about 81% specificity, and in the test set the corresponding values were about 80% and 75%. Most expanded thyroid clonotypes with frequency above 0.001 were also detected in blood, suggesting blood repertoires may reflect the thyroid immune response. No statistical method was used to predetermine the sample size, and group allocation was not hidden from the investigators.

The CDR3 numbers 13 residues from cysteine through phenylalanine. The kept DNA is CDR3 alone, 39 bases in frame from the first base. Via the germline V gene (reference sequence), CDR1 is SSHAT and CDR2 FNYEAQ. TCR beta CDR3 regions were amplified from RNA transcripts for repertoire sequencing. The first round was an RT-PCR using HTBI primers with the Qiagen OneStep RT-PCR kit, and this first round was followed by a second-round multiplex PCR, then size selection and purification. The libraries underwent paired-end sequencing with 100 bp reads on an Illumina HiSeq2000. For the original study's pipeline: SOAPnuke was used for read processing, and reads with adapters, uncalled bases, a mean Phred below 15, or no exact constant-primer or identifier match were discarded. COPE v1.2.5 was used to merge high-quality paired reads. Each unique nucleotide sequence was treated as a clonotype, and MiTCR v1.1 was used to align the clonotypes to the IMGT TRB V, D and J references. Analysis was restricted to V-J combinations with a frequency above 0.0001, which covered roughly 99% of repertoires. For each V-J combination, a TCR clonal expansion and chaos score was defined as the ratio of F50 clonal expansion to chaos observed in the TCRdist matrix. Welch's t-statistics and random forest were used to reduce the features to about 12 V-J combinations, which were then used as input to a naive Bayes classifier. The Morisita-Horn index was used to measure how similar the thyroid and blood repertoires were. TCRdb reprocessing: public reads trimmed at Q25 with fastp, clones called with MiXCR, in-frame beta chains kept. Records with the same CDR3 protein are collapsed into one entry carrying the most frequent genes and DNA. V and J calls and clone size were set by TCRdb, not the authors. The sample records 680,000 or so distinct CDR3 sequences, 22% of which are singletons. The top ten constitute roughly 7.4% of the sample.

Hyperthyroidism was defined as stable when no progression to ophthalmopathy occurred within 18 months of follow-up. The hyperthyroidism patients were 18 to 65 years old and newly diagnosed, with a disease duration of less than 2 months. Anyone with other autoimmune diseases, uncontrolled infections, pregnancy or lactation was excluded from the study. Clinical symptoms, serum thyroxine, TRAb, thyroid ultrasound and orbital computed tomography were used for diagnosis. PBMCs were isolated from about 10 ml of fresh peripheral blood by Ficoll-Paque density gradient centrifugation. Total RNA was extracted with Trizol reagent and quality-checked on an Agilent 2100 Bioanalyzer.

Rearrangement joined TRBV7-7 to TRBJ2-5, and the D gene may be TRBD2, 5 bases matching. The sequence was collected from a woman between 18 and 30 years old with stable Graves' hyperthyroidism. Some clones in this sample may be carry-over from other donors' samples. Donor details come from another sample of the same person, matched by shared clones. The sequenced sample was peripheral blood. The nucleotides are TGTGCTAGCAGCTCGGACTCAGGAGAGACCCAGTACTTC. Its coded protein is CASSSDSGETQYF.